The present T cell receptor (beta chain) was sequenced within a study of long-term antiretroviral therapy in people with HIV. Study findings and constraints: Pre-ART-expanded clones dominated the repertoire at all time points.

Version v3.0 of the immunoSEQ assay ran at survey level. Per-sample TRB depth target: about 35,000-55,000 T-cell genomes. The data were produced by immunoSEQ multiplex PCR, yet TCRdb's version contains in-frame clones alone and is incomplete. The table includes tens of thousands of clones, about 85% detected once. The germline CDR1 and CDR2 sequences are ENHRY and SYGVKD. Trimming took 0 bases from V and 3 from J; bases not matched to a gene: 14. The CDR3 is made up of 19 amino acids. Amounts of about 1-10 million cryopreserved PBMC were held in the samples before DNA extraction. This clone came up a few times. Its antigen is undetermined.

This clonotype originated in a man aged 35-49 years with HIV. Here the sequenced sample was unsorted PBMCs, taken roughly 4.9 years after starting antiretroviral therapy. The chain couples TRBV10-3 to TRBJ1-2, with 9 bases aligning to TRBD1. The CDR3 region has the DNA TGTGCCATCAGTGAGTCAGGCGGGACAGGGAGGAGCGATTACTATGGCTACACCTTC. It specifies CAISESGGTGRSDYYGYTF.